This T cell receptor (beta chain) emerged from a study of shared clonotypes between healthy human individuals (dated by TCRdb to about 2020). In the study overall: The cohort included three men and a couple of women between 18 and 49 years of age. To increase sequencing depth and limit assay-specific biases, TCR repertoire library preparation and sequencing were carried out by different laboratories using diverse techniques. Between about 0.9 and 10 billion PBMCs per donor were obtained by leukapheresis. The study deeply sequenced blood TCR repertoires of five healthy adults to estimate repertoire size and the extent of clonotype sharing between individuals. For each donor, three plates each were used for CD4 naive and CD4 memory, two plates were used for CD8 naive, and one plate was used for CD8 memory. The paper as a whole reports these results and caveats: Across a few donors, 5% to 6% of naive CD4, 3% to 4% of naive CD8, about 2.3% of memory CD4, and approximately 0.42% of memory CD8 clonotypes were shared. The small number of donors limited the genetic and exposure-history diversity represented. Pairwise subsampling led to the expectation that sequencing depth would affect the degree of clonotype sharing among donors. Compared with non-shared clonotypes, clonotypes shared by all four sorted-subset donors had higher generation probabilities. Sampling was restricted to blood, and TCR repertoires in tissue are likely to differ from TCR repertoires in blood. Even with the large sequencing depth, rarefaction of the sorted-subset datasets indicated that sequencing was incomplete. Estimated clonotype richness was generally larger for naive than for memory subsets.

Healthy HIV-negative adults with no recently reported acute infections or vaccinations were included as donors. Only Caucasian adults living in Nashville, Tennessee, USA were represented among the donors. CD4+ T cells were enriched through magnetic negative selection, after which naive cells were positively selected on CD45RA and the remaining negative fraction served as the memory subset. Blood was collected by leukapheresis, and PBMCs were isolated by Ficoll-Histopaque density gradient centrifugation and then cryopreserved in liquid nitrogen vapor phase. Purity and quantity of every magnetically sorted T cell population were checked by analytical flow cytometry. Genomic DNA was isolated from every sorted fraction and measured by UV absorbance on a Nanodrop 2000c. A note on this clone: Its antigen is still unknown. Base-call qualities are not available, and no considerably larger clone is one nucleotide away.

Using the deep immunoSEQ assay, multiplex PCR amplified TCR CDR3 regions from genomic DNA. Extracted genomic DNA from each cell subset was distributed evenly across all wells of several immunoSEQ 96-well plates, and each plate was treated as a replicate. Each replicate PCR for sorted subsets received 200 ng genomic DNA, equal to roughly 33,000 T cell genomes. The purified libraries were quantified using a Qubit 3.0 fluorometer, sized with a Bioanalyzer 2100, and then quantified again using the KAPA Library Quantification kit. A separate single-read 150-cycle Illumina NextSeq 550 flow cell was used to sequence each immunoSEQ 96-well plate. As for the authors' bioinformatics: The immunoSEQ output contained only junctional sequences without quality scores, so filtering could not match that applied to full-length reads. To assign V/J genes and CDR3, sequences were annotated using PyIR, a Python wrapper for IgBLAST v1.9, with IMGT germline references. Reads were filtered out if the reads had weak V/J assignments (E-value above 1e-6), no CDR3, stop codons, out-of-frame junctions, or ambiguous translated residues. V3J clonotypes were defined as sequences sharing an identical inferred V gene, J gene, and CDR3 amino acid sequence. Percentage overlap between repertoires was calculated by dividing the number of shared unique clonotypes by the size of the smaller repertoire. RTK rarefaction, the Chao1 estimator, and Recon v2.1 estimates of unobserved clonotypes were used to assess repertoire richness. OLGA was used to compute generation probabilities for all TCRbeta clonotypes that the gDNA method yielded from a few donors. What TCRdb holds here is the immuneACCESS table cut down to in-frame rearrangements. Part of the clones is not present; checked against another copy, under half of the missing clones reflect an unresolved V gene, and the others are unexplained. The DNA gave D and trimming, while V, J and clone size come from that table. This sample lists about 2,500,000 clones; over 85% were detected once. In total, the top ten clones hold about 0.13% of the sample.

Input material: naive CD4+ T cells sorted from blood. The cell subset or site label here, explained by the study, means: CD45RA+ positively selected. The receptor's source is a man aged 18 to 30 in good health.

DNA sequence: TGTGCCAGTAGTATCTCCTTGGACGGGGGAGCGTCCAATGAGCAGTTCTTC. Translated, this gives CASSISLDGGASNEQFF. Recombination joined TRBV19 with TRBJ2-1; a tentative D call is TRBD2 (6 bases match). CDR1 and CDR2 are read off the germline V gene (reference sequence) as LNHDA and SQIVND. V sheds 3 bases and J sheds 6 bases, leaving 21 bases between their ends. There are 17 amino acids in the CDR3, from cysteine to phenylalanine inclusive. Only the CDR3 part of the read is kept: 51 bases, read in frame from the first base. The variable domain in full, with residues beyond the CDR3 obtained from the reference TRBV19 and TRBJ2-1 genes, is DGGITQSPKYLFRKEGQNVTLSCEQNLNHDAMYWYRQDPGQGLRLIYYSQIVNDFQKGDIAEGYSVSREKKESFPLTVTSAQKNPTAFYLCASSISLDGGASNEQFFGPGTRLTVL.